This entry concerns a single TCR beta chain. This clone came up a few times. This receptor's antigen is unknown. Qualities for individual bases were not recorded, and no much larger clone is one base off. In the prospective study, participants were about 18 to 95 years old, resided in approximately 25 geographic areas of the United States, and were enrolled through a virtual design. In the prospective study, cohorts were assigned on the basis of participant-reported clinical history obtained from a screening survey and a study questionnaire. Exposed participants had been in contact, within 2 weeks of entering the study, with a person who had a PCR-confirmed or clinician-diagnosed case of COVID-19. In the prospective study, whole blood, serum and a nasopharyngeal or oropharyngeal swab were collected from each participant by mobile phlebotomists. Over an approximately 2-month period, participants in the prospective study had the option of providing additional blood draws and questionnaires. Blood samples from the prospective study were shipped frozen or at room temperature prior to DNA extraction.

The immunoSEQ Assay, a bias-controlled multiplex PCR, was used to amplify TCRbeta CDR3 regions from genomic DNA. The original pipeline was this. Nucleated cell counts per sample were estimated from amplification of reference gene primers within the assay. Sequence reads were collapsed and filtered to measure the absolute abundance of every unique TCRbeta CDR3 rearrangement. For each sample, productive Simpson clonality was calculated by taking the square root of Simpson's diversity index across productive rearrangements. The clones in this table, taken by TCRdb from immuneACCESS, are in-frame only. Not every clone is retained; where verified, under half of the shortfall comes from an unresolved V gene, and the cause of the rest is unknown. For V, J and clone size, that table is used; D and trimming come from the DNA. The sample table shows approximately 150,000 clones, and approximately 88% are seen once. The ten largest clones add up to roughly 4.9% of the sample.

The CDR3 has 11 amino acids, counting the end cysteine and phenylalanine. CDR3 DNA is the only sequence kept; it has 33 bases, read in frame from the first base. Trimming costs V 5 bases and J 7 bases, and their ends lie 6 bases apart. The germline V gene encodes CDR1 SNHLY and CDR2 FYNNEI. This entry comes from a study of blood T cell repertoires in COVID-19 (TCRdb year 2020). For the wider study: Samples from collaborators originated in the United States, Italy and Spain and spanned both the acute and convalescent phases of COVID-19. The material from the prospective study consisted of cDNA or gDNA derived from T cells, B-cell-depleted T cells, or PBMCs. The dataset comprised deeply sampled blood TCRbeta repertoires from subjects exposed to, actively infected with, or recovered from COVID-19. The repertoires were released in a freely available public database intended as a resource for research on the immune response to SARS-CoV-2. Samples came from the ongoing ImmuneRACE study (first 160 participants) plus 1,254 subjects from 6 global collaborators. Nearly every sample came with metadata listing a de-identified subject ID, COVID-19 status, age in years and sex. Where HLA class I and class II types were available, the types were taken from metadata supplied by the sample provider, not from assay-based typing. Summary of the overall study and its limitations: The quantity of clinical and demographic metadata differed by source and by participant and was supplied without curation.

The origin of this receptor is a man between 70 and 80 years old who had been exposed to COVID-19. The chain uses TRBV2 and TRBJ2-1, and the D gene may be TRBD1, 5 bases matching. The specimen sequenced was PBMCs or T cells enriched from blood (not recorded which). The nucleotides read TGTGCCAGCAGTCCAGGGAATGAGCAGTTCTTC. Its product reads: CASSPGNEQFF.